Sequencing of this TCR beta chain was carried out in a study of cytomegalovirus exposure and HLA in healthy donors. PCR used 60 Vbeta primers and 13 Jbeta primers. The protocol was immunoSEQ multiplex PCR, while the TCRdb copy is restricted to in-frame clones and leaves out a portion. This sample has around 93,000 clones, with approximately 83% found just once. The sequenced sample consisted of PBMCs. This TCR was recovered from a man aged 50-60 years in good health and CMV-seronegative.

The CDR3 spells CASCGQPGYTF. The CDR3, as DNA: TGTGCCAGCTGCGGGCAGCCTGGCTACACCTTC. V gene TRBV21-1 combines with J gene TRBJ1-2. TRBV21-1 is classified as a pseudogene. The CDR3 extends over 11 amino acids.